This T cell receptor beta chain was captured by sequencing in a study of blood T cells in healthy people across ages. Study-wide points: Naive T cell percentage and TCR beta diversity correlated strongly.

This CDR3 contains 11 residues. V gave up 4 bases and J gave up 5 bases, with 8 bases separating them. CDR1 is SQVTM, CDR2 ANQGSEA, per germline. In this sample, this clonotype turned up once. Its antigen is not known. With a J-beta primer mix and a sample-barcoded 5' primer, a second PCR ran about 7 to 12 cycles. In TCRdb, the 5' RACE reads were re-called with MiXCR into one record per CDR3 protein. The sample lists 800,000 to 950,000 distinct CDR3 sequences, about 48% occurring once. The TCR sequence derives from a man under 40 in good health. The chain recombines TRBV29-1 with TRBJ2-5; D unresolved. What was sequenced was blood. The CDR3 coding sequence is TGCAGCGTTGGGGATTCTGAGACCCAGTACTTC. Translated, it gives CSVGDSETQYF.